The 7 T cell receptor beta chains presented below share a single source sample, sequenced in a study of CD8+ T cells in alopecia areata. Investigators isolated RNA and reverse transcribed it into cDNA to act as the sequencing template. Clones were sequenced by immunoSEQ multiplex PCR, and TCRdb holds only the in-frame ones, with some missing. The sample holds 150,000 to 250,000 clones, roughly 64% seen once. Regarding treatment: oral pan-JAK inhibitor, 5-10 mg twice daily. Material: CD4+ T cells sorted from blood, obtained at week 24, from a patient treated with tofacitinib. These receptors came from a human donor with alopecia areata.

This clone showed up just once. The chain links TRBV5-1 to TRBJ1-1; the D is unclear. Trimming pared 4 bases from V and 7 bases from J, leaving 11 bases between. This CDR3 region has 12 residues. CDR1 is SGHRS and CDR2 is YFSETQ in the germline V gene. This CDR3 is CASSSVKYEAFF. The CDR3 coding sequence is TGCGCCAGCAGCAGTGTTAAGTATGAAGCTTTCTTT. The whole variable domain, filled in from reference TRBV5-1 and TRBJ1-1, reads KAGVTQTPRYLIKTRGQQVTLSCSPISGHRSVSWYQQTPGQGLQFLFEYFSETQRNKGNFPGRFSGRQFSNSRSEMNVSTLELGDSALYLCASSSVKYEAFFGQGTRLTVV.

CDR3 protein: CASDRETEAFF. For the CDR3, the DNA is TGTGCCAGCGACAGGGAAACTGAAGCTTTCTTT. J is TRBJ1-1 and V is TRBV2; 7 bases line up with TRBD1. Trimming removed 8 bases from V and 5 bases from J; junction bases left unmatched: 2. Per the germline V gene, CDR1 is SNHLY and CDR2 is FYNNEI. The CDR3 has 11 residues.

CDR3 in amino acids: CSVEGRGRNYGYTF. The CDR3 nucleotides read TGCAGCGTTGAAGGACGGGGACGGAACTATGGCTACACCTTC. This rearrangement joins TRBV29-1 to TRBJ1-2; tentative D call: TRBD1 (5 bases). V was cut by 1 base and J by 2 bases, with 11 bases left in between. The CDR3 extends over 14 amino acids. Per germline, CDR1 SQVTM and CDR2 ANQGSEA.

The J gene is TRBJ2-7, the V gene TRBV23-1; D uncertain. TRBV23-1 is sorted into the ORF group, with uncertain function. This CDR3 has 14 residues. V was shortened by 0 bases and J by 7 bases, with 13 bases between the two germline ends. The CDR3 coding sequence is TGCGCCAGCAGTCAATCTCCGGACCCCTGGGAGCAGTACTTC. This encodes CASSQSPDPWEQYF.

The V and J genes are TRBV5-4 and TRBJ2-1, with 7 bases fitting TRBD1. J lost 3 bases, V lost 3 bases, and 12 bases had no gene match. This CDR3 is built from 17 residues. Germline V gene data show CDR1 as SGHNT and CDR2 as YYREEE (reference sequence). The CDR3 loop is CASSYKSNRGYYNEQFF. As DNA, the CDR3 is TGTGCCAGCAGCTACAAATCCAACAGGGGATACTACAATGAGCAGTTCTTC.

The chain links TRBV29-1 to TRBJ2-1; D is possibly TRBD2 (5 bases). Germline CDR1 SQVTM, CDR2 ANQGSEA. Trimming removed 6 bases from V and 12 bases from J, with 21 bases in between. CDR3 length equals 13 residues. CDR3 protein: CSVDSSLYGRQFF. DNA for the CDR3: TGCAGCGTCGACTCTAGCTTGTACGGTAGGCAGTTCTTC.

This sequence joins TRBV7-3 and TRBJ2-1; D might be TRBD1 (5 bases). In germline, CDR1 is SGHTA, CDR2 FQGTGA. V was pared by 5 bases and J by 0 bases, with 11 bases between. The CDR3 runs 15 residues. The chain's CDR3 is CASSRTRSSYNEQFF. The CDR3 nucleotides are TGTGCCAGCAGCCGGACACGAAGCTCCTACAATGAGCAGTTCTTC.